This T cell receptor beta chain comes out of a study of response to subunit inactivated influenza vaccine. CDR3 length: 12 residues. Looked up from germline, CDR1 is LGHNA and CDR2 is YNFKEQ. V was cut by 0 bases and J by 9 bases, with 6 bases left in between. Remarks on this clonotype: The target antigen is unknown.

Whole-study findings and limits: Every seasonal influenza vaccination brings in few new T cells, the authors suggested.

One entry per CDR3 protein results from TCRdb running MiXCR on the RT-PCR reads. The sample yields around 480,000 distinct CDR3 sequences, approximately 15% seen once. The specimen was CD4+ T cells sorted from PBMCs, collected roughly 24 months after vaccination. The chain recombines TRBV4-2 with TRBJ2-4; D is unresolved. This sequence originates from a man aged 45 to 70 who received an inactivated influenza vaccine. CDR3 nucleotide sequence: TGTGCCAGCAGCCAAGATAAGTCCATTCAGTACTTC. Protein product: CASSQDKSIQYF.